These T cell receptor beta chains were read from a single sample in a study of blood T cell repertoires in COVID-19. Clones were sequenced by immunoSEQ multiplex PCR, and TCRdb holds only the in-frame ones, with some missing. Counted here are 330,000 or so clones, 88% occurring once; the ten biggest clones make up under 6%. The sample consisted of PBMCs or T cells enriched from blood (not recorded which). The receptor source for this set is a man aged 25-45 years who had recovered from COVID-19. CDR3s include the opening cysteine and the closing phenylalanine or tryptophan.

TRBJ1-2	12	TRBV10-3	CALGTPLRGYTF
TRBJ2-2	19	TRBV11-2	CASSLQWTGGISRAGELFF
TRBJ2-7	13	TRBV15	CATSRPGQNEQYF
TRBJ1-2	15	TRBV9	CASRSYEGANYGYTF
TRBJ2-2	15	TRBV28	CASSLGVAPPGELFF
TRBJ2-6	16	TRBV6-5	CASSYSTGSGANVLTF
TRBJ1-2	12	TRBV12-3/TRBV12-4	CASGKGYYGYTF
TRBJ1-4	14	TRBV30	CAWGPQGMGEKLFF
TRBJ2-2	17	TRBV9	CASSVVGLAGDTGELFF
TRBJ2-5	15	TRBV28	CASSPEGGWKETQYF
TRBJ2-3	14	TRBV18	CASSLRDYTDTQYF
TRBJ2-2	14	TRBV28	CASVPRGHTGELFF
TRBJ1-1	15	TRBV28	CASRTTGTANTEAFF
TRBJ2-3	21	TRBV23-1	CASSQSPFRLAGGQETDTQYF
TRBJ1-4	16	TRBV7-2	CASSPGQGAPGEKLFF
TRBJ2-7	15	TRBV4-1	CASSQGLAVSYEQYF
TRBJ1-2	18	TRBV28	CASSPIFGSEGGIYGYTF
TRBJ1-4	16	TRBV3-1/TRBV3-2	CASSQASVATNEKLFF
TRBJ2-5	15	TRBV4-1	CASSLVTGGQGTQYF
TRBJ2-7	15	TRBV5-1	CASSLVAGENYEQYF
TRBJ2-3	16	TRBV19	CASSIFGYRGRHTQYF
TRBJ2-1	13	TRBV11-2	CASSLRQGNEQFF
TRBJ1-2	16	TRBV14	CASSQSSDRVGDGYTF
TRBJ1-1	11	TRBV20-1	CSARDRREAFF
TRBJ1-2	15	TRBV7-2	CASSLNRGKGYGYTF
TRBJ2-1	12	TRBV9	CASSQTGHEQFF
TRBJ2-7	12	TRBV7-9	CASTPDRDEQYF